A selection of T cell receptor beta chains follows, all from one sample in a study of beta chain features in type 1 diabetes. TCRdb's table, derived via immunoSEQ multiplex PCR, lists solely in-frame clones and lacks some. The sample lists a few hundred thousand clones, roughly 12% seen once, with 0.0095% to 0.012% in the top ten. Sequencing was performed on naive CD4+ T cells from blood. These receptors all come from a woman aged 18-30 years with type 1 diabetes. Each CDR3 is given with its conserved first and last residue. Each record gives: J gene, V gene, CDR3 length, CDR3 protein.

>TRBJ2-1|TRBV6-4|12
CASSDRSSQQFF
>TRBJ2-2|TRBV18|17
CASSRYTGQGSTGELFF
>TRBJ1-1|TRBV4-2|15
CASSQDEALNTEAFF
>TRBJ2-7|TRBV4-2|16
CASSQTTSGSSYEQYF
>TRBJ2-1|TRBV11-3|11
CASSVSNEQFF
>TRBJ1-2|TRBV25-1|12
CASSGGPGGYTF
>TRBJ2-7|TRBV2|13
CASRTTGAYEQYF
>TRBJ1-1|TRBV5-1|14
CASSLRGFDTEAFF
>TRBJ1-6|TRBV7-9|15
CASSPKGDSNSPLHF
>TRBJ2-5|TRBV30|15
CAWSTRTGGRETQYF
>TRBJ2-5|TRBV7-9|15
CASSRTGDYQETQYF
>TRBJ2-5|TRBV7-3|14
CASSSSGLQETQYF
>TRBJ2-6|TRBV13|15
CASSSDSSGANVLTF
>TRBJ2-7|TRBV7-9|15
CASSLGGGSSYEQYF
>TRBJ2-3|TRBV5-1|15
CASSLQLAGTDTQYF
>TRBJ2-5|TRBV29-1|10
CSVGQETQYF
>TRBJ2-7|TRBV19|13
CASSPTGGDEQYF
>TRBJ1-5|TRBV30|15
CAWSVPGGGNQPQHF
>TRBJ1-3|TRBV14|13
CASSPTGGNTIYF
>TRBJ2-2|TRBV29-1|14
CSTRTGGVTGELFF
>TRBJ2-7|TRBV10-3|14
CAITAGQGAGEQYF
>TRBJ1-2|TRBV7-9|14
CASSPGGQNYGYTF